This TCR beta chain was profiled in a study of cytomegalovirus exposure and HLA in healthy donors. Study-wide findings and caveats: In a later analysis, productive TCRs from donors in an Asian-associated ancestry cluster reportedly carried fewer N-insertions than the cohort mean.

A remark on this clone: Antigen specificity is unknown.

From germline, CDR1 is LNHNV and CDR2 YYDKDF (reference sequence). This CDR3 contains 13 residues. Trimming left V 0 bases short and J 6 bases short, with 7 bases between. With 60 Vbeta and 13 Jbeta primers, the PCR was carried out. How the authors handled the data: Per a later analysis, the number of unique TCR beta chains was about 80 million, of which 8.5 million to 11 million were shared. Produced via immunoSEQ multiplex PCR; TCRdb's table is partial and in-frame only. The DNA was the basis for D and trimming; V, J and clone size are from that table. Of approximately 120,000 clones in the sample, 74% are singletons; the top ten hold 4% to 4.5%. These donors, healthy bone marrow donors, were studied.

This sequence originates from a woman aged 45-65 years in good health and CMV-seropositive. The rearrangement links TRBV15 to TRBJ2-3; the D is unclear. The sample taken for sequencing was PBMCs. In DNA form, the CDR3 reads TGTGCCACCAGCAGAGATCTCGGGGATACGCAGTATTTT. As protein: CATSRDLGDTQYF.